The clone carrying this T cell receptor beta chain was seen just once. This sample stems from a study of blood T cell repertoires in COVID-19. Turning to the study itself: The analysed material was cDNA or gDNA that came from T cells, B-cell-depleted T cells, or PBMCs.

V was shortened by 9 bases and J by 6 bases, with 12 bases between the two germline ends. There are 13 residues in the CDR3. CDR1 and CDR2 (germline): SEHNR, FQNEAQ (reference sequence). TCRdb keeps only in-frame clones here, not all; method: immunoSEQ multiplex PCR. Among under 85,000 clones listed, roughly 90% were seen once. This receptor was identified in a man between 65 and 85 years old with active or convalescent COVID-19. This chain connects TRBV7-9 to TRBJ1-6; D is ambiguous. Sequenced material: peripheral blood. The CDR3: CASGPEFNSPLHF. CDR3 DNA sequence: TGTGCCAGTGGCCCGGAGTTTAATTCACCCCTCCACTTT.